This entry features one TCR beta chain sequence. What it binds is unknown. The sample comes from a study of Ad26.COV2.S vaccination and SARS-CoV-2 variants. The CDR3 length is 15 residues. The V and J ends lost 4 bases and 1 base, in that order; junction bases with no gene match: 3. Germline-derived CDR1 and CDR2 are MNHEY and SVGAGI. Method: immunoSEQ multiplex PCR; TCRdb's copy keeps in-frame clones and lacks some. The sample contains approximately 400,000 clones, around 90% of which appear only once. Findings and caveats of the study: Vaccine recipients and placebo recipients showed similar non-spike TCR breadth. Using TCR breadth and depth analyses may have led to underestimated total T cell responses.

The clonotype was recovered from a human donor who had recovered from COVID-19. The rearrangement uses TRBV6-5 and TRBJ1-1; TRBD1 agrees at 10 bases. Sequences were derived from peripheral blood, sampled after recovery from COVID-19. The CDR3 loop is CASSWDRGQNTEAFF. DNA of the CDR3: TGTGCCAGCAGTTGGGACAGGGGACAGAACACTGAAGCTTTCTTT.